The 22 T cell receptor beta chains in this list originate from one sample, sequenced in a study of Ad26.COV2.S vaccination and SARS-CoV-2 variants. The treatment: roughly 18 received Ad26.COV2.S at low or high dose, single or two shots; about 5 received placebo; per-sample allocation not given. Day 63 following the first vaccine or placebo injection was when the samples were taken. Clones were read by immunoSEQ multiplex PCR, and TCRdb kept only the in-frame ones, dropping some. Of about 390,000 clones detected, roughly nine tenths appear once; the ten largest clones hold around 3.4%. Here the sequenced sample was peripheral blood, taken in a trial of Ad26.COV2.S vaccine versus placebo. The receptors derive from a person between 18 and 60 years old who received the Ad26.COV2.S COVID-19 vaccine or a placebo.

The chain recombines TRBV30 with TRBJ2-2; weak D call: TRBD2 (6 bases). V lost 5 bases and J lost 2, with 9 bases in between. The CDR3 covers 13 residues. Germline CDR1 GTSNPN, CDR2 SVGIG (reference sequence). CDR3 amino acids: CAWGLTNTGELFF. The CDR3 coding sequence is TGTGCCTGGGGACTAACTAACACCGGGGAGCTGTTTTTT.

As DNA, the CDR3 is TGTGCCAGTAGTATTGACGGTGCCTATGGCTACACCTTC. It specifies CASSIDGAYGYTF. The chain employs TRBV19 and TRBJ1-2; D not resolved. V was clipped by 3 bases and J by 4 bases, with 9 bases between them. Germline V gene data show CDR1 as LNHDA and CDR2 as SQIVND (reference sequence). This CDR3 spans 13 amino acids.

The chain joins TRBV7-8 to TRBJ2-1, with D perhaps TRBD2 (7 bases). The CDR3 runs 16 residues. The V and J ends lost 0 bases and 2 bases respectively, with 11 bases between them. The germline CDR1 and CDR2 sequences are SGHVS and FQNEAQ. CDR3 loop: CASSLAGGQPYNEQFF. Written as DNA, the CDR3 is TGTGCCAGCAGCTTAGCCGGGGGGCAGCCCTACAATGAGCAGTTCTTC.

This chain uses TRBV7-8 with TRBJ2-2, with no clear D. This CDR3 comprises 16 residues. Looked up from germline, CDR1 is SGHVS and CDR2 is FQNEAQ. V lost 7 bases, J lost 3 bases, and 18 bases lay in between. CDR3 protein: CASTRYGGQHTGELFF. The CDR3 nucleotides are TGTGCCAGCACCCGATACGGTGGGCAACACACCGGGGAGCTGTTTTTT.

CDR3 in amino acids: CASSPSGGLDTQYF. Written as DNA, the CDR3 is TGTGCCAGCAGTCCTTCGGGGGGCCTGGATACGCAGTATTTT. J is TRBJ2-3 and V is TRBV5-4, with a possible D match to TRBD2 (7 bases). V was pared by 5 bases and J by 6 bases, with 16 bases between. Germline CDR1 and CDR2: SGHNT and YYREEE (reference sequence). The CDR3 extends over 14 amino acids.

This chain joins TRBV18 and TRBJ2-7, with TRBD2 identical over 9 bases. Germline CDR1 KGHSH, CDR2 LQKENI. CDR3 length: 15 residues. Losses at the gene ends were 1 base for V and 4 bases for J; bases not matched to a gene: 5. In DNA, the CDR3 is TGTGCCAGCTCACCACAGGCGGGGGGGTGGTACGAGCAGTACTTC. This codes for CASSPQAGGWYEQYF.

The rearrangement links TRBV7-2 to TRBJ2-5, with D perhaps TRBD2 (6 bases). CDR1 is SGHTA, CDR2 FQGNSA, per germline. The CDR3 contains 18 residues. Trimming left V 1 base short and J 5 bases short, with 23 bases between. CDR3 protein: CASSLESGTLRLMETQYF. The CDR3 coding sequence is TGTGCCAGCAGCTTAGAGTCGGGGACTTTACGATTAATGGAGACCCAGTACTTC.

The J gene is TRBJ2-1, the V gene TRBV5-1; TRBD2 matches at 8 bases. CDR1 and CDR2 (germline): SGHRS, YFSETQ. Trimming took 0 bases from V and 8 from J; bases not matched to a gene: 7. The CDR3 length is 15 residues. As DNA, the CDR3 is TGCGCCAGCAGCTTGGCCAGGGCGGGAGGCGATGAGCAGTTCTTC. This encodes CASSLARAGGDEQFF.

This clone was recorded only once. The CDR3 region has the DNA TGTGCCAGCAGCCAGGGGACAGGGGGCAATCAGCCCCAGCATTTT. It encodes CASSQGTGGNQPQHF. The V call is TRBV5-6, the J call TRBJ1-5, with 10 bases matching TRBD1. V lost 4 bases, J lost 2 bases, and 3 bases stayed unmatched. Germline lookup yields CDR1 SGHDT and CDR2 YYEEEE. The CDR3 runs 15 residues.

This CDR3 is CASSLNMNTEAFF. CDR3 in DNA: TGTGCCAGCAGCTTGAACATGAACACTGAAGCTTTCTTT. The rearrangement links TRBV5-5 to TRBJ1-1, with no clear D. The V and J ends lost 1 base and 0 bases respectively, with 4 bases between them. CDR1 is SGHKS, CDR2 YYEKEE, per germline (reference sequence). This CDR3 has 13 amino acids.

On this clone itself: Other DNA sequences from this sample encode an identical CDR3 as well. The CDR3 spells CASSLVGAYNEQFF. CDR3 sequence (DNA): TGCGCCAGCAGCTTGGTTGGGGCGTATAATGAGCAGTTCTTC. J is TRBJ2-1 and V is TRBV5-1, with D possibly TRBD1 on 5 matching bases. Germline V gene lookup returns CDR1 SGHRS and CDR2 YFSETQ. Deletions cut 0 bases from V and 7 bases from J, with 11 bases between. The CDR3 totals 14 residues. The full variable domain, completed using reference TRBV5-1 and TRBJ2-1, is KAGVTQTPRYLIKTRGQQVTLSCSPISGHRSVSWYQQTPGQGLQFLFEYFSETQRNKGNFPGRFSGRQFSNSRSEMNVSTLELGDSALYLCASSLVGAYNEQFFGPGTRLTVL.

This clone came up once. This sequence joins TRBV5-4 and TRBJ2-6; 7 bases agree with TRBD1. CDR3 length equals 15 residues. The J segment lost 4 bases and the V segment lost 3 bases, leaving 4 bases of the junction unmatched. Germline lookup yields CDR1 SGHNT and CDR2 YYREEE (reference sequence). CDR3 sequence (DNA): TGTGCCAGCAGCTCGACAGGGAGCGGGGCCAACGTCCTGACTTTC. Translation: CASSSTGSGANVLTF. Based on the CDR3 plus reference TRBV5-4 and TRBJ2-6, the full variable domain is ETGVTQSPTHLIKTRGQQVTLRCSSQSGHNTVSWYQQALGQGPQFIFQYYREEENGRGNFPPRFSGLQFPNYSSELNVNALELDDSALYLCASSSTGSGANVLTFGAGSRLTVL.

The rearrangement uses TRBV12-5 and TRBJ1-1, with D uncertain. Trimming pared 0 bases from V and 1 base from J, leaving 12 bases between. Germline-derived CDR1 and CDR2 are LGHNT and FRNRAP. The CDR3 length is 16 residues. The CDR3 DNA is TGTGCTAGTGGTTTGGTACTTGGACGCTCGAACACTGAAGCTTTCTTT. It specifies CASGLVLGRSNTEAFF.

The CDR3 sequence is CASSLGSGSDTQYF. CDR3 in DNA: TGTGCCAGCAGCTTGGGATCGGGCTCAGATACGCAGTATTTT. The chain combines TRBV5-5 with TRBJ2-3; D unclear. The CDR3 has 14 amino acids. Trimming took 0 bases from V and 4 from J, leaving 9 bases between them. From germline, CDR1 is SGHKS and CDR2 YYEKEE (reference sequence).

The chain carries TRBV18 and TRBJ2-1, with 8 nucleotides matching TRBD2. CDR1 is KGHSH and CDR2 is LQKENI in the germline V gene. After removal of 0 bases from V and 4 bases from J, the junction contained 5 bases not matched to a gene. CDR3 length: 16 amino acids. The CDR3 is CASSPPFSGDYNEQFF. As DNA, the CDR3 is TGTGCCAGCTCACCACCGTTTAGCGGGGATTACAATGAGCAGTTCTTC.

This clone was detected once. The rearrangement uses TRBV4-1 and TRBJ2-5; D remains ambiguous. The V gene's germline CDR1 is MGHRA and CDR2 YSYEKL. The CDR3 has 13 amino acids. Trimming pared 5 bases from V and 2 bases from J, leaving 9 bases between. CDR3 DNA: TGCGCCAGCAGCTACCTACAGCAAGAGACCCAGTACTTC. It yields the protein CASSYLQQETQYF.

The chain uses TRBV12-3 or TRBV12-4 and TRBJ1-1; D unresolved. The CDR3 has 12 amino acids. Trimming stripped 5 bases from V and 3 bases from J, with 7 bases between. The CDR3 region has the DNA TGTGCCAGCAGTACCGTGGACACTGAAGCTTTCTTT. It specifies CASSTVDTEAFF.

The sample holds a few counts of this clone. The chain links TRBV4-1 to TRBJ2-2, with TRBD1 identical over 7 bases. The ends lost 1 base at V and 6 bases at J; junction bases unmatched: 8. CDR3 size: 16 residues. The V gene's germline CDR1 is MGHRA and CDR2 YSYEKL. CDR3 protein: CASSQVPAGGAGELFF. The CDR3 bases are TGCGCCAGCAGCCAAGTCCCGGCAGGGGGAGCCGGGGAGCTGTTTTTT.

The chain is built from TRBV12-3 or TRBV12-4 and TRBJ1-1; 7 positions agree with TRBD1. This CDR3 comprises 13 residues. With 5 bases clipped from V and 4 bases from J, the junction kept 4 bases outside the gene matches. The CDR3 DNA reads TGTGCCAGCAGTGTGACAGGGTTCACTGAAGCTTTCTTT. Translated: CASSVTGFTEAFF.

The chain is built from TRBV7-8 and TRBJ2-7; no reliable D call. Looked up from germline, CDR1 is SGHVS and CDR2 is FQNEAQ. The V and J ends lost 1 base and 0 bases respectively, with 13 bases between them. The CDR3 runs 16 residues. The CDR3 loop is CASSLDPRITSYEQYF. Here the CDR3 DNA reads TGTGCCAGCAGCTTAGATCCCAGGATAACCTCCTACGAGCAGTACTTC.

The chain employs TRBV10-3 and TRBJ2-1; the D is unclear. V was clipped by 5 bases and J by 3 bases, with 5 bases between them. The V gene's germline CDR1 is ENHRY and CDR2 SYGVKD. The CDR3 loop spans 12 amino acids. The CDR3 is CAISPDYNEQFF. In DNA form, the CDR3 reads TGTGCCATCAGTCCCGACTACAATGAGCAGTTCTTC.

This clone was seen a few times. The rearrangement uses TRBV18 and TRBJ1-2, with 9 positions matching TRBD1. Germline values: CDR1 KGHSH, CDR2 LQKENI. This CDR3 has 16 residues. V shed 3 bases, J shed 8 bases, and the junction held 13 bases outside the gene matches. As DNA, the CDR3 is TGTGCCAGCTCACCGGCCGGGACAGGGATTCGGGTAGGCTACACCTTC. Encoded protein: CASSPAGTGIRVGYTF. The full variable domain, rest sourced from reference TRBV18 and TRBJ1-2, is NAGVMQNPRHLVRRRGQEARLRCSPMKGHSHVYWYRQLPEEGLKFMVYLQKENIIDESGMPKERFSAEFPKEGPSILRIQQVVRGDSAAYFCASSPAGTGIRVGYTFGSGTRLTVV.